Listed below are T cell receptor beta chains from one sample, sequenced in a study of T-cell memory formation after mild COVID-19. TCRdb independently ran MiXCR on the 5' RACE reads; one entry per CDR3 protein. The sample holds approximately 300,000 distinct CDR3 sequences, 8% to 10% seen once. The sequenced sample was PBMCs or a T cell subset sorted from them (not recorded which). The receptors come from a man between 18 and 35 years old who had mild COVID-19 (a few samples of this study predate the infection). Cell type and time point are not known. Both conserved end residues are part of each CDR3. The D gene is left open where the match is weak. The listing skips clone size in some rows; elsewhere it reads once, few, many or a size class.

TRBV12-3/TRBV12-4	NA	TRBJ2-1	NA	TGTGCCAGCAGTTTATATAGGGGGGCCGGTGAGCAGTTCTTC	CASSLYRGAGEQFF
TRBV27	NA	TRBJ2-6	NA	TGTGCCAGCAGTCTTAACTCGCGCTCTGGGGCCAACGTCCTGACTTTC	CASSLNSRSGANVLTF
TRBV5-5	NA	TRBJ2-5	many	TGTGCCAGCAGGTTGACTAGTTGGGAGACCCAGTACTTC	CASRLTSWETQYF
TRBV29-1	NA	TRBJ2-2	few	TGCAGCGTTGAAGCCCATAATGCGAACACCGGGGAGCTGTTTTTT	CSVEAHNANTGELFF
TRBV6-6	NA	TRBJ2-3	NA	TGTGCCAGCAGTTTCTTGGGACGTTTAGGGGCAGATACGCAGTATTTT	CASSFLGRLGADTQYF
TRBV5-1	TRBD2	TRBJ2-1	NA	TGCGCCAGCAGCCTGGGACTAGCGGGGGGCCGTGTGCAGTTCTTC	CASSLGLAGGRVQFF
TRBV27	NA	TRBJ1-4	NA	TGTGCCAGCTGTCCCCTGCACAGGGCCTGGGCTAATGAAAAACTGTTTTTT	CASCPLHRAWANEKLFF
TRBV18	NA	TRBJ2-4	few	TGTGCCAGCTCACCACCCGCCAGGGAGGACATTCAGTACTTC	CASSPPAREDIQYF
TRBV10-3	NA	TRBJ1-3	many	TGTGCCATCAGTGACGGGGGGACTGGAAACACCATATATTTT	CAISDGGTGNTIYF
TRBV18	NA	TRBJ1-3	many	TGTGCCAGCTCACCAACGGGATTTGGAAACACCATATATTTT	CASSPTGFGNTIYF
TRBV21-1	NA	TRBJ1-5	few	TGTGCCAGCATTGCGCGAGGGGACAATCAGCCCCAGCATTTT	CASIARGDNQPQHF
TRBV7-9	NA	TRBJ1-2	NA	TGTGCCAGCAGCTTAGAGCTAGCTAACTATGGCTACACCTTC	CASSLELANYGYTF
TRBV4-1	TRBD1	TRBJ1-2	few	TGCGCCAGCAGCGATACAGGGGGCTCTGGCTACACCTTC	CASSDTGGSGYTF
TRBV7-9	NA	TRBJ2-1	NA	TGTGCCAGCAGCTTGAGTACCGGGACAAAGATTTTCTTC	CASSLSTGTKIFF
TRBV5-4	TRBD2	TRBJ2-3	NA	TGTGCCAGCAGCACGGCTAGCGGAAGCACAGATACGCAGTATTTT	CASSTASGSTDTQYF
TRBV5-1	TRBD2	TRBJ2-1	many	TGCGCCAGCAGCTTCGGCGGGGGGGCCCACAATGAGCAGTTCTTC	CASSFGGGAHNEQFF
TRBV12-3/TRBV12-4	TRBD1	TRBJ1-2	few	TGTGCCAGCAGTGCTAAGGACAGGGGGTATGGCTACACCTTC	CASSAKDRGYGYTF
TRBV12-3/TRBV12-4	NA	TRBJ2-2	NA	TGTGCCAGCAGCCGTGGTTGGACCGGGGAGCTGTTTTTT	CASSRGWTGELFF
TRBV7-9	NA	TRBJ1-1	few	TGTGCCAGCAGCTTCGGACAGACTGAAGCTTTCTTT	CASSFGQTEAFF
TRBV5-4	TRBD1	TRBJ1-1	NA	TGTGCCAGCAGCGGCACAGGGGGCGGGTACACTGAAGCTTTCTTT	CASSGTGGGYTEAFF
TRBV29-1	TRBD1	TRBJ1-1	NA	TGCAGCGTACTGGGGTTTGACAGGGGTGAAGCTTTCTTT	CSVLGFDRGEAFF
TRBV7-3	TRBD1	TRBJ2-5	few	TGTGCCAGCAGCTTAAGTGCTGGACAGGAGGAGACCCAGTACTTC	CASSLSAGQEETQYF
TRBV9	TRBD1	TRBJ1-3	many	TGTGCCAGCAGCGCAGGACAGGGGGCGGCTGGAAACACCATATATTTT	CASSAGQGAAGNTIYF
TRBV4-1	NA	TRBJ1-5	NA	TGCGCCAGCAGCCAAGGGGGACTCCTCGGCAATCAGCCCCAGCATTTT	CASSQGGLLGNQPQHF
TRBV18	NA	TRBJ1-2	NA	TGTGCCAGCTCACCTGACGTTTATGGCTACACCTTC	CASSPDVYGYTF
TRBV12-3/TRBV12-4	NA	TRBJ2-6	NA	TGTGCCAGCACCACGTTCTTTGGGGTCGGGGCCAACGTCCTGACTTTC	CASTTFFGVGANVLTF
TRBV24-1	NA	TRBJ2-3	many	TGTGCCACCAGTGACCGCACAGATACGCAGTATTTT	CATSDRTDTQYF
TRBV6-6	TRBD2	TRBJ2-1	few	TGTGCCAGCAGTTGGGGACTAGCGGTTAGCTCCTACAATGAGCAGTTCTTC	CASSWGLAVSSYNEQFF
TRBV5-1	NA	TRBJ1-2	NA	TGCGCCAGCAGCATTACCGCTAACTATGGCTACACCTTC	CASSITANYGYTF
TRBV12-3/TRBV12-4	NA	TRBJ2-3	NA	TGTGCCAGCAGTCCGGGACAAGTCACAGATACGCAGTATTTT	CASSPGQVTDTQYF
TRBV5-1	NA	TRBJ2-3	few	TGCGCCAGCAGCTCCGGCCGACTTACTAGCACAGATACGCAGTATTTT	CASSSGRLTSTDTQYF
TRBV30	TRBD1	TRBJ2-7	few	TGTGCCTGGAACTACCAGGACAGGGTTGACGAGCAGTACTTC	CAWNYQDRVDEQYF
TRBV20-1	TRBD1	TRBJ1-1	NA	TGCAGTGCTAGGAACTATTTGACAGGGAAGACTGAAGCTTTCTTT	CSARNYLTGKTEAFF
TRBV7-9	NA	TRBJ2-7	few	TGTGCCAGCAGCTTAAGGAGTATACGGGACGAGCAGTACTTC	CASSLRSIRDEQYF
TRBV5-1	NA	TRBJ2-5	few	TGCGCCTCGCGGGGCCATCAAGAGACCCAGTACTTC	CASRGHQETQYF
TRBV7-9	NA	TRBJ2-5	NA	TGTGCCAGCAGCCCTACCCCGGGCCCATCGGGGGAGACCCAGTACTTC	CASSPTPGPSGETQYF
TRBV5-4	TRBD1	TRBJ2-1	few	TGTGCCAGCAGCTTACCGGGACAGGGGAGCCTAAATGAGCAGTTCTTC	CASSLPGQGSLNEQFF
TRBV6-5	NA	TRBJ1-5	NA	TGTGCCACTACCCCATTCGGGGGAAGCAATCAGCCCCAGCATTTT	CATTPFGGSNQPQHF
TRBV7-2	TRBD2	TRBJ2-1	NA	TGTGCCAGCAGCTTAGCGCGGGCCGGACTAGGATCCAATGAGCAGTTCTTC	CASSLARAGLGSNEQFF
TRBV5-1	NA	TRBJ1-2	NA	TGCGCCAGCAGCTTGGAGGGTACGGGCGGCTACACCTTC	CASSLEGTGGYTF
TRBV10-3	TRBD1	TRBJ2-2	NA	TGTGCCATCAGAGGGGACAGGACGTCCGGGGAGCTGTTTTTT	CAIRGDRTSGELFF
TRBV5-4	TRBD2	TRBJ2-3	many	TGTGCCAGCAGCTGGGTAGCGGGGTCCGGAAGCACAGATACGCAGTATTTT	CASSWVAGSGSTDTQYF
TRBV15	NA	TRBJ2-1	few	TGTGCCACCAGCAGTAGTGACTCCTACAATGAGCAGTTCTTC	CATSSSDSYNEQFF
TRBV20-1	TRBD1	TRBJ1-2	many	TGCAGTGCCAGGGGGGACATCGATGGCTACACCTTC	CSARGDIDGYTF
TRBV7-2	NA	TRBJ1-2	NA	TGTGCCAGCAGCTTAGCGCTCCCAGCAACTAACTATGGCTACACCTTC	CASSLALPATNYGYTF